This T cell receptor (beta chain) was recorded in a study of T cell responses to AZD1222 COVID-19 vaccine. The CDR3 has 15 residues. CDR1 SGHAT and CDR2 FQNNGV come from the germline V gene. The V end was cut by 4 bases, the J end by 2 bases, with 15 bases between. With regard to this clone: Its antigen is unknown.

Assay used: immunoSEQ multiplex PCR; TCRdb lists only in-frame clones, some missing. Here the sample spans 90,000 to 150,000 clones, approximately 84% being singletons. Findings and limits, study-wide: Nearly half of spike-specific TCRs reportedly target unmutated variant regions.

Source: peripheral blood, taken on day 0 of AZD1222 vaccination. This TCR came from an adult in good health. The rearrangement links TRBV11-2 to TRBJ2-7; no firm D call. In DNA form, the CDR3 reads TGTGCCAGCAGCTCCCGGACGGATAAAACCTACGAGCAGTACTTC. Translation: CASSSRTDKTYEQYF.